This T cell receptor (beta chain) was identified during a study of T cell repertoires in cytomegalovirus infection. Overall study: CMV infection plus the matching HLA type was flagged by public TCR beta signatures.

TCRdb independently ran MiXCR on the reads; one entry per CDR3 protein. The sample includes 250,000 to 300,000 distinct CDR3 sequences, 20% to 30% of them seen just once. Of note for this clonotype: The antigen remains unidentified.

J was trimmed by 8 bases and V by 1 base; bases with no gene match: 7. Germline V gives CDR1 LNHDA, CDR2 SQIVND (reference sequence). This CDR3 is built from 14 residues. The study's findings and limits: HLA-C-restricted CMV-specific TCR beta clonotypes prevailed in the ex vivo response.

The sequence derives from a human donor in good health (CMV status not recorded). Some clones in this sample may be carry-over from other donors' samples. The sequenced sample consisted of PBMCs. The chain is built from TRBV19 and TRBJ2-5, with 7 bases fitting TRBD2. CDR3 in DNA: TGTGCCAGTAGTATAGTTCGGCAGCGGGAAACCCAGTACTTC. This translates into CASSIVRQRETQYF.